This entry lists 21 T cell receptor beta chains sequenced from one sample in a study of OX40 agonist ivuxolimab in advanced cancers. Measured with immunoSEQ multiplex PCR; TCRdb has only the in-frame clones, and not every one. The sample lists approximately 86,000 clones, 80% to 95% seen once, with 1.1% in the top ten. This specimen was CD4+ or CD8+ T cells sorted from blood, taken in a trial of the OX40 agonist ivuxolimab. The receptors here all came from an adult with an advanced solid tumor such as melanoma, head and neck, liver or kidney cancer.

This clone was seen just once. The chain combines TRBV2 with TRBJ2-1; 12 positions agree with TRBD2. The CDR3 consists of 15 residues. The germline gives CDR1 SNHLY, CDR2 FYNNEI. The V and J ends lost 6 bases and 14 bases, in that order; junction bases with no gene match: 14. CDR3 in amino acids: CASSDGLAGIWRKFF. The CDR3 DNA follows: TGTGCCAGCAGCGACGGACTAGCGGGAATCTGGAGGAAGTTCTTC.

The chain carries TRBV4-1 and TRBJ1-3, with D possibly matching TRBD1 (6 bases). CDR3 length equals 17 residues. Trimming stripped 3 bases from V and 1 base from J, with 16 bases between. Germline V gene data show CDR1 as MGHRA and CDR2 as YSYEKL. In DNA form, the CDR3 reads TGCGCCAGCAGCCAGGATGCAGGGGTTTGGTCTGGAAACACCATATATTTT. Translation gives CASSQDAGVWSGNTIYF.

V usage is TRBV14 and J usage is TRBJ1-4; no definite D call. Germline CDR1 and CDR2: SGHDN and FVKESK. Trimming stripped 1 base from V and 7 bases from J, with 13 bases between. The CDR3 has 15 amino acids. This CDR3 is CASSQGIVRREKLFF. CDR3 coding DNA: TGTGCCAGCAGCCAAGGTATCGTTCGGCGTGAAAAACTGTTTTTT. Combining the CDR3 with reference TRBV14 and TRBJ1-4 gives the whole variable domain EAGVTQFPSHSVIEKGQTVTLRCDPISGHDNLYWYRRVMGKEIKFLLHFVKESKQDESGMPNNRFLAERTGGTYSTLKVQPAELEDSGVYFCASSQGIVRREKLFFGSGTQLSVL.

A remark on this clone: The same CDR3 arises from other DNA sequences in this sample as well. The chain joins TRBV6-6 to TRBJ2-7; no definite D call. CDR3 length equals 12 residues. Germline V gives CDR1 MNHNY, CDR2 SVGAGI (reference sequence). The V and J ends lost 2 bases and 6 bases respectively, with 8 bases between them. CDR3 residues: CASSYRSAEQYF. The CDR3 DNA sequence: TGTGCCAGCAGTTACCGGTCGGCCGAGCAGTACTTC.

The chain has TRBV6-6 and TRBJ2-1; D is undetermined. Trimming left V 7 bases short and J 1 base short, with 11 bases between. CDR1 is MNHNY and CDR2 is SVGAGI in the germline V gene (reference sequence). The CDR3 is 14 amino acids. This chain's CDR3 is CASNPQGSYNEQFF. CDR3 DNA sequence: TGTGCCAGCAACCCTCAAGGATCCTACAATGAGCAGTTCTTC.

CDR3 nucleotide sequence: TGTGCCAGCAGAGACGGGAGGGCCTCAGATACGCAGTATTTT. Amino acids: CASRDGRASDTQYF. The genes are TRBV6-5 and TRBJ2-3; 8 nucleotides line up with TRBD2. Germline V CDR1 and CDR2: MNHEY, SVGAGI. Germline trimming cut 6 bases from V and 4 bases from J; bases unmatched to any gene: 6. The CDR3 is 14 amino acids.

This clone was observed a single time. This chain joins TRBV5-1 and TRBJ2-3; 9 positions agree with TRBD1. Germline lookup yields CDR1 SGHRS and CDR2 YFSETQ. The CDR3 length is 15 residues. Trimming removed 3 bases from V and 0 bases from J; junction bases left unmatched: 2. Written as DNA, the CDR3 is TGCGCCAGCAGCTCCGGGACAGGGAGCACAGATACGCAGTATTTT. Translation: CASSSGTGSTDTQYF.

This clone came up once. The chain carries TRBV11-2 and TRBJ2-2, with 13 bases lining up with TRBD2. Looked up from germline, CDR1 is SGHAT and CDR2 is FQNNGV. This CDR3 comprises 18 residues. V trimming: 1 base; J trimming: 2 bases; junction bases outside the gene matches: 4. CDR3 sequence: CASSLARGLAGNTGELFF. The DNA for the CDR3 is TGTGCCAGCAGCTTAGCGAGGGGACTAGCGGGAAACACCGGGGAGCTGTTTTTT.

J is TRBJ1-2 and V is TRBV27; TRBD1 matches 10 bases. Germline trimming cut 5 bases from V and 6 bases from J; bases unmatched to any gene: 12. CDR1 MNHEY and CDR2 SMNVEV come from the germline V gene (reference sequence). The CDR3 sequence is 16 residues long. DNA of the CDR3: TGTGCCAGCAGTGAGTCCCCGGGACAGGGGTCACATGGCTACACCTTC. It is translated as CASSESPGQGSHGYTF.

The J gene is TRBJ2-5, the V gene TRBV6-6, with D maybe TRBD1 (6 bases). Germline V gene data show CDR1 as MNHNY and CDR2 as SVGAGI (reference sequence). The CDR3 loop spans 15 amino acids. V was trimmed by 5 bases and J by 1 base, leaving 14 bases between them. CDR3 bases: TGTGCCAGCAGTGACGGGACACGGGGCCAAGAGACCCAGTACTTC. As protein: CASSDGTRGQETQYF.

The V gene is TRBV9, the J gene TRBJ2-1, with D unresolved. Per germline, CDR1 SGDLS and CDR2 YYNGEE. This CDR3 is built from 14 residues. V shed 4 bases and J shed 5 bases, with 13 bases lying between them. The CDR3 region has the DNA TGTGCCAGCAGCCCGCCTGTGTCTGACAATGAGCAGTTCTTC. Protein sequence: CASSPPVSDNEQFF. Based on the CDR3 plus reference TRBV9 and TRBJ2-1, the full variable domain is DSGVTQTPKHLITATGQRVTLRCSPRSGDLSVYWYQQSLDQGLQFLIQYYNGEERAKGNILERFSAQQFPDLHSELNLSSLELGDSALYFCASSPPVSDNEQFFGPGTRLTVL.

The chain combines TRBV30 with TRBJ1-5, with D possibly matching TRBD1 (6 bases). The CDR3 consists of 14 residues. The V gene's germline CDR1 is GTSNPN and CDR2 SVGIG (reference sequence). The germline V and J ends were trimmed by 3 bases and 6 bases, with 15 bases remaining between them. The CDR3 sequence is CAWSAMGGPQPQHF. Here the CDR3 DNA reads TGTGCCTGGAGCGCAATGGGGGGCCCTCAGCCCCAGCATTTT.

The chain links TRBV7-9 to TRBJ2-7, with TRBD1 as a possible D gene (6 bases). V lost 5 bases, J lost 5 bases, and 13 bases lay in between. This CDR3 contains 13 residues. Germline V gene data show CDR1 as SEHNR and CDR2 as FQNEAQ (reference sequence). CDR3 in DNA: TGTGCCAGCAGCCCCCAGGGGCGCGACGAGCAGTACTTC. Residues: CASSPQGRDEQYF.

The chain joins TRBV5-4 to TRBJ2-7; D perhaps matches TRBD1 (6 bases). Germline CDR1 reads SGHNT; CDR2 reads YYREEE (reference sequence). The CDR3 is made up of 17 amino acids. V lost 4 bases and J 0 bases, leaving 20 bases between the germline ends. This CDR3 is CASSPGEPALSSYEQYF. The CDR3 region has the DNA TGTGCCAGCAGCCCAGGGGAGCCGGCGCTGAGCTCCTACGAGCAGTACTTC.

The V and J genes are TRBV2 and TRBJ2-5; D may be TRBD1 (5 bases). This CDR3 region has 15 residues. V lost 3 bases and J lost 2, with 13 bases in between. Germline V gives CDR1 SNHLY, CDR2 FYNNEI. CDR3 region: CASSEMAGRQETQYF. In nucleotides, the CDR3 is TGTGCCAGCAGTGAGATGGCAGGGCGGCAAGAGACCCAGTACTTC.

The chain couples TRBV2 to TRBJ1-5, with a weak D call TRBD1 (6 bases). The CDR3 sequence is 12 residues long. Trimming stripped 7 bases from V and 6 bases from J, with 10 bases between. The germline CDR1 and CDR2 sequences are SNHLY and FYNNEI. CDR3 sequence (DNA): TGTGCCAGCAAGGGGGAATCTCAGCCCCAGCATTTT. Translating it yields CASKGESQPQHF.

The chain carries TRBV5-4 and TRBJ1-4, with D perhaps TRBD1 (5 bases). V was shortened by 5 bases and J by 8 bases, with 10 bases between the two germline ends. The CDR3 runs 12 residues. Germline CDR1 SGHNT, CDR2 YYREEE (reference sequence). CDR3 coding DNA: TGTGCCAGCAGTTTCGACAGAGAAAAACTGTTTTTT. Translated: CASSFDREKLFF.

This clone was observed a single time. The rearrangement links TRBV10-1 to TRBJ2-5; TRBD2 agrees at 10 bases. V lost 4 bases, J lost 4 bases, and 6 bases stayed unmatched. The CDR3 covers 15 residues. Germline CDR1 is WNHNN and CDR2 is SYGVQD (reference sequence). The CDR3 loop is CASSGSGRSGETQYF. CDR3 bases: TGCGCCAGCAGTGGTAGCGGGAGGTCGGGAGAGACCCAGTACTTC.

This sequence joins TRBV5-1 and TRBJ2-1, with 10 bases lining up with TRBD2. The CDR3 length is 14 residues. With 4 bases clipped from V and 4 bases from J, the junction kept 2 bases outside the gene matches. Germline V gene sequence: CDR1 SGHRS, CDR2 YFSETQ. CDR3: CASSPTSGYNEQFF. The CDR3 DNA reads TGCGCCAGCAGCCCGACTAGCGGGTACAATGAGCAGTTCTTC.

V and J are TRBV30 and TRBJ1-3; D is unclear. CDR3 length: 12 amino acids. CDR1 and CDR2 (germline): GTSNPN, SVGIG (reference sequence). Trimming cost V 0 bases and J 4 bases, with 4 bases left between them. CDR3 amino acids: CAWSVGGNTIYF. DNA for the CDR3: TGTGCCTGGAGTGTTGGGGGAAACACCATATATTTT.

Remarks on this clone: Different DNA sequences within this sample yield the same CDR3. The chain has TRBV11-2 and TRBJ2-7; maybe TRBD1 (7 bases). CDR3 size: 14 residues. Germline V gives CDR1 SGHAT, CDR2 FQNNGV. V shed 6 bases and J shed 0 bases, with 12 bases lying between them. The CDR3 region is CASSPGGSSYEQYF. For the CDR3, the DNA is TGTGCCAGCAGTCCAGGGGGGAGCTCCTACGAGCAGTACTTC.